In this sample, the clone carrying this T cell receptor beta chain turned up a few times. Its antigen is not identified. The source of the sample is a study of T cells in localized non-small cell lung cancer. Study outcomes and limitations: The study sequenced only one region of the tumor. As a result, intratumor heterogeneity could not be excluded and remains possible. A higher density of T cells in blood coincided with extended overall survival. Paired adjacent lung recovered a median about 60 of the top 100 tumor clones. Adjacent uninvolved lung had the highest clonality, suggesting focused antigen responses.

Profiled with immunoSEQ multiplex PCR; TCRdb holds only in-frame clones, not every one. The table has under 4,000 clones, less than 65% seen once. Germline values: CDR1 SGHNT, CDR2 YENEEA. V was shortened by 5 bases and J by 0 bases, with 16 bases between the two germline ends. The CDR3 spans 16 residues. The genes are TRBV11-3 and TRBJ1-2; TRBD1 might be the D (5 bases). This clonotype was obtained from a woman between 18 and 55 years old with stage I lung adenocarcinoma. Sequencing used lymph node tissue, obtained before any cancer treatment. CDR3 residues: CASSTRRDGANYGYTF. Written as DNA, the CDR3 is TGTGCCAGCAGCACTCGAAGGGACGGAGCTAACTATGGCTACACCTTC.